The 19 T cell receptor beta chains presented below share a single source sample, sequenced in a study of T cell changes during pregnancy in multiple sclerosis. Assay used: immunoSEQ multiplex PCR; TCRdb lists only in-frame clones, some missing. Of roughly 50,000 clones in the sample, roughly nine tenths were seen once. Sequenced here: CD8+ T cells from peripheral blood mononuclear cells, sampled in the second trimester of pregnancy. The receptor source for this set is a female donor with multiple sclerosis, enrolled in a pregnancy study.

The CDR3 loop is CASSLVGTGNEQFF. DNA of the CDR3: TGTGCCAGCAGTTTAGTAGGGACAGGGAATGAGCAGTTCTTC. The chain uses TRBV27 and TRBJ2-1, with 9 bases that match TRBD1. This CDR3 is 14 amino acids long. V shed 2 bases, J shed 7 bases, and the junction held 3 bases outside the gene matches. The V gene's germline CDR1 is MNHEY and CDR2 SMNVEV (reference sequence).

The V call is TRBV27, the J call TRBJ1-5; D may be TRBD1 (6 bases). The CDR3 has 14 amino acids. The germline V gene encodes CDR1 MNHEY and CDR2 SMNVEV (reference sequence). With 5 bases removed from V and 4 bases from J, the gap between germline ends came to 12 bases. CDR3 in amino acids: CASSINRANQPQHF. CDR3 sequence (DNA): TGTGCCAGCAGTATTAACAGGGCGAATCAGCCCCAGCATTTT.

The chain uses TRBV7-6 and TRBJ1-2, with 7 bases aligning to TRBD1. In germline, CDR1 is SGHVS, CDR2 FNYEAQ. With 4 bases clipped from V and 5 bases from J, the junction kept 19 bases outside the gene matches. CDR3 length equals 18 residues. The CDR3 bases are TGTGCCAGCAGCTCAAACGCTGGGACAGTGGGGACTCGGTATGGCTACACCTTC. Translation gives CASSSNAGTVGTRYGYTF. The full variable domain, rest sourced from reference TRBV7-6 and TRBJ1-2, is GAGVSQSPRYKVTKRGQDVALRCDPISGHVSLYWYRQALGQGPEFLTYFNYEAQQDKSGLPNDRFSAERPEGSISTLTIQRTEQRDSAMYRCASSSNAGTVGTRYGYTFGSGTRLTVV.

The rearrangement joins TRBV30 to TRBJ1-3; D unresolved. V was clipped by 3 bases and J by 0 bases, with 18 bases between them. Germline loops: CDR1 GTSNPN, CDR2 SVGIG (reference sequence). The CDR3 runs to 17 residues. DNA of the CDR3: TGTGCCTGGAGCCCAGCGGGGATACTCTACTCTGGAAACACCATATATTTT. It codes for CAWSPAGILYSGNTIYF. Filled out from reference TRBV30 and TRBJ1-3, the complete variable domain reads SQTIHQWPATLVQPVGSPLSLECTVEGTSNPNLYWYRQAAGRGLQLLFYSVGIGQISSEVPQNLSASRPQDRQFILSSKKLLLSDSGFYLCAWSPAGILYSGNTIYFGEGSWLTVV.

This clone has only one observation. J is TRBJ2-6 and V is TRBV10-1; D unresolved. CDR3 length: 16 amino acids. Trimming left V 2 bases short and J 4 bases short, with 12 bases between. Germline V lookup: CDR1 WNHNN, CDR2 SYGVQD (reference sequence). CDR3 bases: TGCGCCAGCAGTGAGCAAGACAACAAAGGGGCCAACGTCCTGACTTTC. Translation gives CASSEQDNKGANVLTF.

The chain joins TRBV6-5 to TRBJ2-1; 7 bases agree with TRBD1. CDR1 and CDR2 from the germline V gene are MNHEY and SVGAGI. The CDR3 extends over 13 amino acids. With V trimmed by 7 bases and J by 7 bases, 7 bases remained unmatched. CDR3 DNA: TGTGCCAGCACCCAGGGGGATTGGAATGAGCAGTTCTTC. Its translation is CASTQGDWNEQFF.

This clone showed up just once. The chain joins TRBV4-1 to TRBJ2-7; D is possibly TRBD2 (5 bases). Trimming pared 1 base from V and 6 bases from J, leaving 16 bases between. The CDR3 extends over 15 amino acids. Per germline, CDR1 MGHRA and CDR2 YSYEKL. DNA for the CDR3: TGCGCCAGCAGCCAAGTTGGCCTAGGGAGAGGCGAGCAGTACTTC. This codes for CASSQVGLGRGEQYF.

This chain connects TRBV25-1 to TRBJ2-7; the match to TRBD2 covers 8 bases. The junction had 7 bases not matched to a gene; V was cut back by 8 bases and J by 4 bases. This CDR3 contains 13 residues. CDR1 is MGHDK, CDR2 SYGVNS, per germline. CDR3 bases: TGTGCCAGCGGCCGGGGGGGAGTATACGAGCAGTACTTC. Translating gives CASGRGGVYEQYF.

The CDR3 is CAISESTSFKNTEAFF. DNA of the CDR3: TGTGCCATCAGTGAGTCGACTTCCTTTAAGAACACTGAAGCTTTCTTT. This chain uses TRBV10-3 with TRBJ1-1; D ambiguous. The CDR3 has 16 residues. The V end lost 0 bases, the J end lost 1 base, and 12 bases lay between the germline ends. Germline CDR1 ENHRY, CDR2 SYGVKD.

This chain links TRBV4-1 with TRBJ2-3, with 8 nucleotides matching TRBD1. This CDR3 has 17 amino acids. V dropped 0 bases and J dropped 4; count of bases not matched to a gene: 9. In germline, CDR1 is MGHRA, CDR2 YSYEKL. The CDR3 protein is CASSQESERQGSDTQYF. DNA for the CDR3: TGCGCCAGCAGCCAAGAGTCAGAAAGACAGGGGTCAGATACGCAGTATTTT.

The DNA for the CDR3 is TGTGCCAGCAGCCCGGGGACTGGTGAAAAACTGTTTTTT. Amino acids: CASSPGTGEKLFF. The V call is TRBV7-9, the J call TRBJ1-4, with TRBD1 as a possible D gene (5 bases). Germline V gene data show CDR1 as SEHNR and CDR2 as FQNEAQ (reference sequence). V was trimmed by 5 bases and J by 7 bases, leaving 11 bases between them. The CDR3 covers 13 residues. Variable domain in full (rest from reference TRBV7-9 and TRBJ1-4): DTGVSQNPRHKITKRGQNVTFRCDPISEHNRLYWYRQTLGQGPEFLTYFQNEAQLEKSRLLSDRFSAERPKGSFSTLEIQRTEQGDSAMYLCASSPGTGEKLFFGSGTQLSVL.

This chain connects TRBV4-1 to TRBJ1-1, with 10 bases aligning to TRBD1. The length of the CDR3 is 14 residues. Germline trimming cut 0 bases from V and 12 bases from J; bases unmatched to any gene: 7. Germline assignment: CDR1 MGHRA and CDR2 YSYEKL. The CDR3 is CASSQDPGQGGPFF. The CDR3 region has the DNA TGCGCCAGCAGCCAAGATCCCGGACAGGGGGGTCCTTTCTTT.

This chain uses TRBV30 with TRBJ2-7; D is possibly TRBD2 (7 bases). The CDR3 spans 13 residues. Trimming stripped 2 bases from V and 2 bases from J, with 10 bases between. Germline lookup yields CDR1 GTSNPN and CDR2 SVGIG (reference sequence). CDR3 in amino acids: CAWSRGATYEQYF. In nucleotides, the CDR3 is TGTGCCTGGAGTCGGGGGGCCACCTACGAGCAGTACTTC.

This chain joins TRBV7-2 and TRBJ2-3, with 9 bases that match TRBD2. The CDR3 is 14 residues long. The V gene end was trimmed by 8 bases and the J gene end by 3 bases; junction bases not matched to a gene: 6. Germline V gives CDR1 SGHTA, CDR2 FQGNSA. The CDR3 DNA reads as TGTGCCAGCCGGCGGGGGGGGGCTACAGATACGCAGTATTTT. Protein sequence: CASRRGGATDTQYF.

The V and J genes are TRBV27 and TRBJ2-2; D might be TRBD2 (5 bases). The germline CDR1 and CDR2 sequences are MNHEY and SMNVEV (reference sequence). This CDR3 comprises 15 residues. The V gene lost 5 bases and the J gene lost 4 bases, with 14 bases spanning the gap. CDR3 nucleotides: TGTGCCAGCAGTCCGGGATTCATAAGCACCGGGGAGCTGTTTTTT. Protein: CASSPGFISTGELFF.

The CDR3 spells CASSSPLAGVGYEQYF. As DNA, the CDR3 is TGTGCCAGCAGCTCCCCCTTAGCGGGAGTAGGATACGAGCAGTACTTC. The chain couples TRBV7-6 to TRBJ2-7; 9 nucleotides agree with TRBD2. The CDR3 runs to 16 residues. Germline CDR1 is SGHVS and CDR2 is FNYEAQ. The V and J ends lost 4 bases and 4 bases, in that order; junction bases with no gene match: 11.

Written as DNA, the CDR3 is TGTGCCAGCAGCTCGTACCCGGGACAGAGCTACGAGCAGTACTTC. Amino acids: CASSSYPGQSYEQYF. The V gene is TRBV5-6, the J gene TRBJ2-7, with 7 bases lining up with TRBD1. The length of the CDR3 is 15 residues. Germline CDR1 reads SGHDT; CDR2 reads YYEEEE. The V segment lost 3 bases and the J segment 3 bases; nucleotides outside the gene matches: 9.

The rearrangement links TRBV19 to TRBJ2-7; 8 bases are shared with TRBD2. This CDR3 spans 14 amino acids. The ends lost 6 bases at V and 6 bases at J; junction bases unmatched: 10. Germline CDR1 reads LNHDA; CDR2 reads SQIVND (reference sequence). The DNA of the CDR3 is TGTGCCAGTAGCTGGACTAGCTCCTCGGGCGAGCAGTACTTC. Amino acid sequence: CASSWTSSSGEQYF.

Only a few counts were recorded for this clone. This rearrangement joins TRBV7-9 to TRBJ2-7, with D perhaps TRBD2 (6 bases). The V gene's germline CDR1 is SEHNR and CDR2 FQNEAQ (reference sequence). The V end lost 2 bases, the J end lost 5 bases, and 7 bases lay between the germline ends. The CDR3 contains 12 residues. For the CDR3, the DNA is TGTGCCAGCAGCTTATCGGGGGACGAGCAGTACTTC. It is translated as CASSLSGDEQYF. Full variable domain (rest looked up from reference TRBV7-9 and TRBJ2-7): DTGVSQNPRHKITKRGQNVTFRCDPISEHNRLYWYRQTLGQGPEFLTYFQNEAQLEKSRLLSDRFSAERPKGSFSTLEIQRTEQGDSAMYLCASSLSGDEQYFGPGTRLTVT.